These T cell receptor beta chains were read from a single sample in a study of beta chain features in type 1 diabetes. Some clones are missing from TCRdb's copy, which holds only in-frame ones; the method was immunoSEQ multiplex PCR. The repertoire holds approximately 260,000 clones, with approximately 25% as singletons. The source material was naive CD4+ T cells from blood. The receptors derive from a woman aged 30 to 39 with type 1 diabetes. Both conserved end residues are part of each CDR3. Each record gives: D gene, J gene, V gene, clone size, CDR3 protein, CDR3 DNA. A D gene is named only where the DNA matches it firmly. Clone size is given for some rows only: seen once, a few or many times, or a class if the clone is expanded.

TRBD2 | TRBJ2-2 | TRBV5-1 | few | CASSLWPSGGINTGELFF | TGCGCCAGCAGCTTGTGGCCTAGCGGGGGTATAAACACCGGGGAGCTGTTTTTT
NA | TRBJ2-1 | TRBV6-5 | NA | CASSKGGLSGQFF | TGTGCCAGCAGTAAGGGAGGTTTGAGTGGGCAGTTCTTC
TRBD2 | TRBJ2-3 | TRBV30 | few | CAWSPGGDTQYF | TGTGCCTGGAGCCCGGGGGGAGATACGCAGTATTTT
TRBD1 | TRBJ1-1 | TRBV28 | few | CASGFPDRGMNTEAFF | TGTGCCAGCGGTTTCCCAGACAGGGGGATGAACACTGAAGCTTTCTTT
NA | TRBJ2-5 | TRBV10-1 | few | CASSENHGETQYF | TGCGCCAGCAGTGAGAATCACGGGGAGACCCAGTACTTC
NA | TRBJ2-5 | TRBV28 | few | CASSLGTPQETQYF | TGTGCCAGCAGTCTCGGGACACCCCAAGAGACCCAGTACTTC
NA | TRBJ2-7 | TRBV6-6 | few | CASSLARDYEQYF | TGTGCCAGCAGTTTAGCCCGGGACTACGAGCAGTACTTC
TRBD1 | TRBJ1-4 | TRBV29-1 | NA | CSVARTGGNEKLFF | TGCAGCGTTGCCCGGACAGGGGGTAATGAAAAACTGTTTTTT
NA | TRBJ2-5 | TRBV30 | few | CAWSVGGSWETQYF | TGTGCCTGGAGTGTTGGGGGCTCGTGGGAGACCCAGTACTTC
NA | TRBJ2-2 | TRBV29-1 | few | CSVDLLETQGRELFF | TGCAGCGTGGACCTACTCGAGACACAGGGCAGGGAGCTGTTTTTT
TRBD1 | TRBJ1-5 | TRBV10-3 | NA | CAISKGQEDQPQHF | TGTGCCATCAGCAAAGGACAGGAAGATCAGCCCCAGCATTTT
NA | TRBJ2-6 | TRBV14 | few | CASSPSSGANVLTF | TGTGCCAGCAGCCCGAGCTCTGGGGCCAACGTCCTGACTTTC
TRBD2 | TRBJ2-7 | TRBV7-9 | few | CASSFGLAANYEQYF | TGTGCCAGCAGCTTTGGACTAGCGGCAAACTACGAGCAGTACTTC
TRBD2 | TRBJ2-3 | TRBV30 | NA | CAWRASGTTDTQYF | TGTGCCTGGAGGGCTAGCGGGACCACAGATACGCAGTATTTT
NA | TRBJ2-1 | TRBV7-3 | NA | CASSPRRAANNEQFF | TGTGCCAGCAGCCCCCGTCGAGCGGCTAACAATGAGCAGTTCTTC
TRBD1 | TRBJ1-2 | TRBV4-2 | NA | CASSQDGTGGAGYGYTF | TGTGCCAGCAGCCAAGACGGAACAGGGGGCGCTGGGTATGGCTACACCTTC
NA | TRBJ2-5 | TRBV21-1 | few | CASKSGTQYF | TGTGCCAGCAAGTCGGGGACCCAGTACTTC
TRBD2 | TRBJ2-1 | TRBV11-2 | few | CTSGRAEDNEQFF | TGTACTAGCGGGAGGGCCGAAGACAATGAGCAGTTCTTC
NA | TRBJ2-7 | TRBV30 | NA | CAWNAGHQEQYF | TGTGCCTGGAACGCTGGACATCAAGAGCAGTACTTC
TRBD1 | TRBJ1-2 | TRBV4-1 | few | CASSQGGGQLTYGYTF | TGCGCCAGCAGCCAAGGAGGGGGACAGCTTACTTATGGCTACACCTTC
TRBD1 | TRBJ1-4 | TRBV4-2 | NA | CASSQGQGTNEKLFF | TGTGCCAGCAGCCAGGGACAGGGTACTAATGAAAAACTGTTTTTT
TRBD1 | TRBJ2-7 | TRBV5-1 | NA | CASSLASGGKSYEQYF | TGCGCCAGCAGCTTGGCCTCAGGGGGCAAGTCCTACGAGCAGTACTTC
TRBD2 | TRBJ2-1 | TRBV9 | NA | CASSTLGRAVYNEQFF | TGTGCCAGCAGCACCCTCGGGAGGGCGGTTTACAATGAGCAGTTCTTC
TRBD1 | TRBJ2-7 | TRBV27 | NA | CASSLSTGQGGGEQYF | TGTGCCAGCAGTTTATCTACCGGACAGGGGGGAGGCGAGCAGTACTTC
TRBD2 | TRBJ2-3 | TRBV29-1 | NA | CSVTSGTATDTQYF | TGCAGCGTTACCAGCGGGACTGCCACAGATACGCAGTATTTT
TRBD2 | TRBJ2-4 | TRBV7-2 | NA | CASSRGSGYLAKNIQYF | TGTGCCAGCAGCCGTGGTAGCGGGTATCTAGCCAAAAACATTCAGTACTTC
TRBD2 | TRBJ2-7 | TRBV5-1 | NA | CASSSHSGMIWYF | TGCGCCAGCAGCTCTCATAGCGGGATGATATGGTACTTC
TRBD1 | TRBJ2-1 | TRBV18 | few | CASSSRQGDYNEQFF | TGTGCCAGCTCATCGCGACAGGGGGATTACAATGAGCAGTTCTTC
NA | TRBJ2-3 | TRBV30 | NA | CAWSSAGQSLSTDTQYF | TGTGCCTGGAGTTCTGCGGGACAGTCGCTTAGCACAGATACGCAGTATTTT
TRBD2 | TRBJ2-7 | TRBV27 | few | CASSLSISLAGAGEQYF | TGTGCCAGCAGTTTATCGATTTCGCTAGCGGGAGCTGGCGAGCAGTACTTC
NA | TRBJ1-1 | TRBV2 | NA | CASSEAQGRGLNTEAFF | TGTGCCAGCAGTGAAGCCCAGGGAAGAGGTCTGAACACTGAAGCTTTCTTT
NA | TRBJ2-7 | TRBV7-9 | NA | CASSLELAGLFYEQYF | TGTGCCAGCAGCTTAGAATTGGCGGGACTCTTCTACGAGCAGTACTTC
NA | TRBJ2-7 | TRBV9 | few | CASSVGGTGNYEQYF | TGTGCCAGCAGCGTAGGGGGAACCGGGAACTACGAGCAGTACTTC
NA | TRBJ2-1 | TRBV6-5 | NA | CASRSASSYNEQFF | TGTGCCAGCAGAAGCGCGAGCTCCTACAATGAGCAGTTCTTC
NA | TRBJ2-7 | TRBV19 | few | CASTTGSGPYEQYF | TGTGCCAGTACCACCGGGAGCGGCCCCTACGAGCAGTACTTC
NA | TRBJ1-2 | TRBV9 | NA | CASSASGNYGYTF | TGTGCCAGCAGCGCCAGCGGGAACTATGGCTACACCTTC
TRBD2 | TRBJ2-7 | TRBV7-9 | NA | CASSASGNRYEQYF | TGTGCCAGCAGCGCTAGCGGGAACCGCTACGAGCAGTACTTC
NA | TRBJ2-7 | TRBV2 | NA | CASSDRGYEQYF | TGTGCCAGCAGTGACAGGGGATACGAGCAGTACTTC
NA | TRBJ2-1 | TRBV7-9 | NA | CASSLVGSYEQFF | TGTGCCAGCAGCTTAGTCGGGAGCTATGAGCAGTTCTTC
NA | TRBJ2-1 | TRBV7-9 | NA | CASIHGNRGSYNEQFF | TGTGCCAGCATCCATGGCAACCGGGGATCCTACAATGAGCAGTTCTTC
TRBD1 | TRBJ1-2 | TRBV2 | NA | CASSETPWTGDQYGYTF | TGTGCCAGCAGTGAAACCCCCTGGACAGGCGATCAATATGGCTACACCTTC
TRBD2 | TRBJ2-3 | TRBV11-2 | NA | CASSPLAGGPGTDTQYF | TGTGCCAGCAGCCCCTTAGCGGGAGGGCCCGGCACAGATACGCAGTATTTT
NA | TRBJ2-1 | TRBV9 | few | CASSVMGLGENEQFF | TGTGCCAGCAGCGTGATGGGCCTCGGGGAGAATGAGCAGTTCTTC